One sample yielded the 15 T cell receptor beta chains listed below, sequenced in a study of OX40 agonist ivuxolimab in advanced cancers. Some clones are missing from TCRdb's copy, which holds only in-frame ones; the method was immunoSEQ multiplex PCR. The data show 20,000 to 25,000 clones, approximately 78% seen once. The starting material was CD4+ or CD8+ T cells sorted from blood, obtained in a trial of the OX40 agonist ivuxolimab. The receptors shown here come from an adult with an advanced solid tumor such as melanoma, head and neck, liver or kidney cancer.

This clone was detected once. V and J are TRBV29-1 and TRBJ2-1, with no clear D. Trimming stripped 3 bases from V and 5 bases from J, with 17 bases between. The germline V gene has CDR1 SQVTM and CDR2 ANQGSEA. The length of the CDR3 is 15 residues. The CDR3 DNA follows: TGCAGCGTTGAGGGTGGGCTAGTAAAGAACAATGAGCAGTTCTTC. Translating it yields CSVEGGLVKNNEQFF.

The chain uses TRBV7-6 and TRBJ1-2; possible D gene TRBD1, 6 bases. V was clipped by 3 bases and J by 6 bases, with 17 bases between them. CDR1 and CDR2 from the germline V gene are SGHVS and FNYEAQ. CDR3 size: 15 residues. The CDR3 is CASSLEETGGNGYTF. As DNA, the CDR3 is TGTGCCAGCAGCTTGGAGGAGACAGGAGGGAATGGCTACACCTTC.

The rearrangement links TRBV30 to TRBJ2-7, with TRBD2 identical over 9 bases. J gave up 4 bases and V 0 bases, and 10 bases lay outside the gene matches. The CDR3 sequence is 16 residues long. Per germline, CDR1 GTSNPN and CDR2 SVGIG (reference sequence). The CDR3, as DNA: TGTGCCTGGAGTGTGGTAAGCGCGGGGGGGATGTACGAGCAGTACTTC. This translates into CAWSVVSAGGMYEQYF.

The V call is TRBV4-1, the J call TRBJ1-1, with 8 positions matching TRBD1. CDR1 is MGHRA and CDR2 is YSYEKL in the germline V gene. V trimming: 2 bases; J trimming: 4 bases; junction bases outside the gene matches: 6. The CDR3 is made up of 15 amino acids. The CDR3 coding sequence is TGCGCCAGCAGCCAATCGGACAGGGTAGGCACTGAAGCTTTCTTT. Its translation is CASSQSDRVGTEAFF.

The V gene is TRBV7-9, the J gene TRBJ1-2; 7 bases are a match to TRBD1. This CDR3 has 16 residues. Germline-derived CDR1 and CDR2 are SEHNR and FQNEAQ (reference sequence). V lost 7 bases, J lost 0 bases, and 11 bases stayed unmatched. CDR3 nucleotide sequence: TGTGCCAGCATGACAGGGTTTGAGGGGGCTAACTATGGCTACACCTTC. It specifies CASMTGFEGANYGYTF.

The V gene is TRBV27, the J gene TRBJ2-5, with D possibly being TRBD2 (6 bases). The J call could be wrong; TRBJ2-7 is a better fit for the DNA end. The CDR3 is made up of 15 amino acids. CDR1 is MNHEY, CDR2 SMNVEV, per germline (reference sequence). The DNA of the CDR3 is TGTGCCAGCAGTCTCGGGACTCTGGCTGGCCACGAGCAGTACTTC. Amino acid sequence: CASSLGTLAGHEQYF.

The rearrangement uses TRBV10-3 and TRBJ1-4, with D hard to call. Trimming left V 3 bases short and J 0 bases short, with 14 bases between. Germline assignment: CDR1 ENHRY and CDR2 SYGVKD. This CDR3 has 17 residues. CDR3 in DNA: TGTGCCATCAGTGATCCGGGCCTCGTATCAACTAATGAAAAACTGTTTTTT. Its protein product is CAISDPGLVSTNEKLFF.

The gene calls are TRBV5-5 and TRBJ1-4; no firm D call. V lost 2 bases and J lost 10, with 9 bases in between. Germline V gene data show CDR1 as SGHKS and CDR2 as YYEKEE (reference sequence). CDR3 length equals 12 residues. CDR3 bases: TGTGCCAGCAGCTTACAGTCAGGAAAACTGTTTTTT. Translation: CASSLQSGKLFF.

The V gene is TRBV5-1, the J gene TRBJ2-2; D gene ambiguous. The CDR3 has 14 amino acids. Germline CDR1 is SGHRS and CDR2 is YFSETQ. V lost 0 bases and J lost 7, with 10 bases in between. CDR3 sequence reads: CASSLEGIGGELFF. CDR3 bases: TGCGCCAGCAGCTTGGAAGGTATCGGCGGGGAGCTGTTTTTT.

The chain carries TRBV6-6 and TRBJ2-6, with D maybe TRBD2 (5 bases). CDR1 MNHNY and CDR2 SVGAGI come from the germline V gene (reference sequence). Trimming took 5 bases from V and 4 from J, leaving 15 bases between them. The CDR3 loop spans 16 amino acids. CDR3 residues: CASSRGRGSGANVLTF. DNA for the CDR3: TGTGCCAGCAGTCGAGGCCGAGGGAGCGGGGCCAACGTCCTGACTTTC.

This clone has just one count. The J gene is TRBJ2-7, the V gene TRBV4-3; 7 positions match TRBD1. The CDR3 is 16 amino acids. V shed 4 bases, J shed 0 bases, and the junction held 9 bases outside the gene matches. CDR1 and CDR2 (germline): LGHNA, YSLEER. The CDR3 here is CASSPIGQASSYEQYF. CDR3 sequence (DNA): TGCGCCAGCAGCCCGATAGGACAGGCGAGCTCCTACGAGCAGTACTTC.

The chain uses TRBV5-4 and TRBJ1-3; no clear D. V was trimmed by 2 bases and J by 0 bases, leaving 9 bases between them. The CDR3 is 15 residues long. The germline V gene encodes CDR1 SGHNT and CDR2 YYREEE (reference sequence). CDR3 nucleotide sequence: TGTGCCAGCAGCTTTGAGGGAACCTCTGGAAACACCATATATTTT. Translation: CASSFEGTSGNTIYF. The complete variable domain, with remaining parts taken from reference TRBV5-4 and TRBJ1-3, reads ETGVTQSPTHLIKTRGQQVTLRCSSQSGHNTVSWYQQALGQGPQFIFQYYREEENGRGNFPPRFSGLQFPNYSSELNVNALELDDSALYLCASSFEGTSGNTIYFGEGSWLTVV.

This clone appeared a single time. This chain links TRBV29-1 with TRBJ2-2; TRBD2 agrees at 8 bases. With 7 bases clipped from V and 1 base from J, the junction kept 8 bases outside the gene matches. The CDR3 has 15 amino acids. Germline V gene lookup returns CDR1 SQVTM and CDR2 ANQGSEA. DNA of the CDR3: TGCAGCGCCTTGGGGGCGGGGGGGAACACCGGGGAGCTGTTTTTT. The encoded protein is CSALGAGGNTGELFF.

The chain links TRBV18 to TRBJ1-2; D is undetermined. Germline assignment: CDR1 KGHSH and CDR2 LQKENI. Trimming removed 0 bases at V and 3 bases at J, with 11 bases between. The CDR3 has 15 amino acids. This CDR3 reads CASSPPNGVDYGYTF. Written as DNA, the CDR3 is TGTGCCAGCTCACCACCCAATGGGGTAGACTATGGCTACACCTTC.

The rearrangement links TRBV27 to TRBJ2-1; D might be TRBD1 (6 bases). The CDR3 contains 14 residues. The germline V gene has CDR1 MNHEY and CDR2 SMNVEV (reference sequence). The V and J ends lost 2 bases and 9 bases respectively, with 14 bases between them. DNA of the CDR3: TGTGCCAGCAGTTTAACTAGGGGGTCGGGTGAGCAGTTCTTC. Translating it yields CASSLTRGSGEQFF.